This T cell receptor beta chain was obtained from a study of blood T cell repertoires in COVID-19. V was shortened by 4 bases and J by 4 bases, with 10 bases between the two germline ends. CDR1 SGHNT and CDR2 YENEEA come from the germline V gene. The CDR3 is 13 amino acids. TCRdb keeps only in-frame clones here, not all; method: immunoSEQ multiplex PCR. The sample consists of 250,000 or so clones, 84% of them appearing once. This clone was found once. This sequence was found in a man between 45 and 60 years old with acute or convalescent COVID-19. The sample comprised peripheral blood. V is TRBV11-3 and J is TRBJ1-1; D gene unclear. CDR3 amino acids: CASSSQTGTEAFF. The CDR3 region has the DNA TGTGCCAGCAGCTCACAAACGGGCACTGAAGCTTTCTTT.